This TCR beta chain originates from a study of metastatic and nonmetastatic thyroid tumors. Across the study: Where malignant and benign thyroid patients were concerned, repertoires were compared across blood and tumor or nodule tissue. Study observations and caveats: TCR beta diversity was reportedly significantly higher in malignant thyroid tumors than benign nodules, in blood and tumor.

From the PCR reads, TCRdb re-called clones with MiXCR. Seen here are roughly 19,000 clones, 35% to 45% observed once, and the top ten hold about 26%. The germline gives CDR1 DFQATT, CDR2 SNEGSKA (reference sequence). V dropped 2 bases and J dropped 2 bases, with 12 bases sitting between them. The CDR3 loop spans 14 amino acids. Before thyroid surgery, none of the patients had received any treatment. To note about this clone: Antigen unknown.

The source material was tumor tissue. The origin of this receptor is a female donor with papillary thyroid cancer or a benign thyroid nodule (not recorded which). Some clones in this sample may be carry-over from other donors' samples. The chain combines TRBV20-1 with TRBJ1-2; TRBD1 is a possible D gene (6 bases). In DNA, the CDR3 is TGCAGTGCTAGATGGGGGACATCCAACTATGGCTACACCTTC. Its protein product is CSARWGTSNYGYTF.